The T cell receptor beta chain under discussion was sequenced for a study of regulatory T cells in long-lasting Graves disease. Findings and caveats of the study: Few sampled subjects may have lowered accuracy.

Time point reported: newly diagnosed GD, antithyroid drugs for less than 3 months. RNA isolated from PBMCs was used to make the TCR library. Points on this clonotype: The antigen is unknown.

For TCR beta, libraries came from iRepertoire HTBI primers and Arm-PCR of CDR3 regions. From the multiplex PCR reads, TCRdb called clonotypes with MiXCR, one entry per CDR3 protein. Here the sample spans some 350,000 distinct CDR3 sequences, around 15% being singletons. A further study also used this sample, focusing on T cells in Graves' hyperthyroidism and ophthalmopathy. That paper notes: Ophthalmopathy was distinguished from stable hyperthyroidism by 13 V-J signatures.

The specimen comprised peripheral blood mononuclear cells (PBMCs), sampled at new diagnosis, from a patient treated with antithyroid drugs. The sequence derives from a woman between 18 and 29 years old with Graves disease.

CDR3: CASSLAKGDVLTF. The DNA of the CDR3 is TGCGCCAGCAGCTTGGCCAAGGGCGACGTCCTGACTTTC. The V and J genes are TRBV5-1 and TRBJ2-6; D uncertain. The CDR3 has 13 residues. Trimming pared 0 bases from V and 11 bases from J, leaving 9 bases between. Germline CDR1 is SGHRS and CDR2 is YFSETQ. Looking up the rest from reference TRBV5-1 and TRBJ2-6 gives the full variable domain: KAGVTQTPRYLIKTRGQQVTLSCSPISGHRSVSWYQQTPGQGLQFLFEYFSETQRNKGNFPGRFSGRQFSNSRSEMNVSTLELGDSALYLCASSLAKGDVLTFGAGSRLTVL.